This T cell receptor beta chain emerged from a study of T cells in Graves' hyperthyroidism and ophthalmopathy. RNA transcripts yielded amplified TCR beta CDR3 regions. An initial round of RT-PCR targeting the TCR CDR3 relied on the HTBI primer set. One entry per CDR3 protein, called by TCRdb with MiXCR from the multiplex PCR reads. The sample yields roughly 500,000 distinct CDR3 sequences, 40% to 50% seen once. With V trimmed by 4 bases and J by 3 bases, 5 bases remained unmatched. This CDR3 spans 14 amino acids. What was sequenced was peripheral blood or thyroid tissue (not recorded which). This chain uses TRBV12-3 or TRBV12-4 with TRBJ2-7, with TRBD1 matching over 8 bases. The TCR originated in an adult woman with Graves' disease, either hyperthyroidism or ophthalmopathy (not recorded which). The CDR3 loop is CASSSDRDHYEQYF. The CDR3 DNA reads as TGTGCCAGCAGTTCGGACAGGGACCACTACGAGCAGTACTTC.